This T cell receptor (beta chain) was retrieved from a study of PD-1 blockade in classical Hodgkin lymphoma. Notes on the study in general: The CD4+ diversity rise by C4D1 was clearest in complete responders. When set against healthy donors, newly diagnosed patients were reported to show lower baseline TCR diversity. Whoever responded completely had baseline diversity much like that seen in newly diagnosed patients.

Clones were sequenced by immunoSEQ multiplex PCR, and TCRdb holds only the in-frame ones, with some missing. The sample includes about 35,000 clones, over 75% of them seen just once. All the patients suffered relapse after autologous stem cell transplantation, and brentuximab vedotin exposure differed. The study purified CD4+ T cells from thawed PBMCs using magnetic negative selection. The CDR3 runs 13 residues. From germline, CDR1 is SGHDN and CDR2 FVKESK. V lost 0 bases and J 6 bases, leaving 9 bases between the germline ends. As to this clone: Its antigen remains unknown.

The sequencing here drew on CD4+ T cells from blood, taken at baseline. This TCR was sampled from a human donor with classical Hodgkin lymphoma. The chain recombines TRBV14 with TRBJ2-7; D is unclear. The CDR3 is CASSQEIQSEQYF. The CDR3 region has the DNA TGTGCCAGCAGCCAAGAGATACAGTCCGAGCAGTACTTC.